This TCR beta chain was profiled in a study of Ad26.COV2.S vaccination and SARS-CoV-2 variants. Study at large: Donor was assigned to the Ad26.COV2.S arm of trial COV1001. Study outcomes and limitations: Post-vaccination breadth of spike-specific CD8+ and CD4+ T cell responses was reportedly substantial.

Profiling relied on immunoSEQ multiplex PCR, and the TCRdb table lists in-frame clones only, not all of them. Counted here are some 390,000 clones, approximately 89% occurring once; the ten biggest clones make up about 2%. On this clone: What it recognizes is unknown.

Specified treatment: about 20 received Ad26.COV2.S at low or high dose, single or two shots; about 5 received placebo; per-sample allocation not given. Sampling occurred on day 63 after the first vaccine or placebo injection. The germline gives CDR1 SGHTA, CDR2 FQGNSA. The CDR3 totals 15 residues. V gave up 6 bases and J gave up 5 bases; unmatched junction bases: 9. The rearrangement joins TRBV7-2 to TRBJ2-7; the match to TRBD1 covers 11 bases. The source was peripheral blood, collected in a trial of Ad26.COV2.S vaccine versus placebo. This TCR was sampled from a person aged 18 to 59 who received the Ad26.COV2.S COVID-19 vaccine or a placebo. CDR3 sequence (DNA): TGTGCCAGCAGGTTGACAGGGACAGGGGGGCACGAGCAGTACTTC. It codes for CASRLTGTGGHEQYF.